This TCR beta chain was captured in a study of T cell responses to AZD1222 COVID-19 vaccine. The CDR3 covers 16 residues. The V end was cut by 1 base, the J end by 0 bases, with 7 bases between. Germline-derived CDR1 and CDR2 are LGHNA and YNFKEQ. Measured with immunoSEQ multiplex PCR; TCRdb has only the in-frame clones, and not every one. The table includes some 130,000 clones, roughly nine tenths detected once. The TCR was taken from an adult who received the AZD1222 COVID-19 vaccine. The genes are TRBV4-2 and TRBJ2-6; D unresolved. This sample comprised peripheral blood, obtained 28 days after the second AZD1222 dose. Here the CDR3 reads CASSQALLSGANVLTF. The DNA for the CDR3 is TGTGCCAGCAGCCAAGCACTACTCTCTGGGGCCAACGTCCTGACTTTC.